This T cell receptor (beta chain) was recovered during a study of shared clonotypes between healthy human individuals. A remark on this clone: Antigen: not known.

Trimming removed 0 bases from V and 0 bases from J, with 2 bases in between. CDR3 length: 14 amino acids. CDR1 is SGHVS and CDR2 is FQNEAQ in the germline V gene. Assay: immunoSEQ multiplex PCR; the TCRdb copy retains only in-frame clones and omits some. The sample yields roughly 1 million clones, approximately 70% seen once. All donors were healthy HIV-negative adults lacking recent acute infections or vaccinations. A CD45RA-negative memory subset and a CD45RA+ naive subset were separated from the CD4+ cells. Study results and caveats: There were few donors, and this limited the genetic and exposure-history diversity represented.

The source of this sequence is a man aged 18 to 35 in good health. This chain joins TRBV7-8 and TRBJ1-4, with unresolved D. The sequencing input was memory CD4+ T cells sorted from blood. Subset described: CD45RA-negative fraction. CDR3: CASSLASTNEKLFF. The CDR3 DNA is TGTGCCAGCAGCTTAGCTTCAACTAATGAAAAACTGTTTTTT.